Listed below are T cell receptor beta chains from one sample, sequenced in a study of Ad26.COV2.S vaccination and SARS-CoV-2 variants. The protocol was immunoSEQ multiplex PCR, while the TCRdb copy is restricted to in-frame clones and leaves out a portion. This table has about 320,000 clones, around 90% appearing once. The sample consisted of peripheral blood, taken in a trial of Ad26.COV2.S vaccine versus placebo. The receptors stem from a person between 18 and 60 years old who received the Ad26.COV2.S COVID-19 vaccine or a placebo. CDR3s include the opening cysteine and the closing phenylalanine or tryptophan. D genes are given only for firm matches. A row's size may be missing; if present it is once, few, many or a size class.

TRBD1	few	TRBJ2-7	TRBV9	CASSVVPGTGDEQYF	TGTGCCAGCAGCGTAGTCCCCGGGACAGGGGACGAGCAGTACTTC
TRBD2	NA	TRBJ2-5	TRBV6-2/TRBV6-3	CASSYLAGGRETQYF	TGTGCCAGCAGTTATTTAGCGGGAGGTCGAGAGACCCAGTACTTC
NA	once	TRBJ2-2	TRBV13	CASSFFYQTANTGELFF	TGTGCCAGCAGTTTCTTTTACCAAACCGCGAACACCGGGGAGCTGTTTTTT
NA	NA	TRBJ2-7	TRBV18	CASSPPGQILYEQYF	TGTGCCAGCTCACCCCCCGGACAGATTTTGTACGAGCAGTACTTC
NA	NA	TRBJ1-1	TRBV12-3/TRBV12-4	CASSFSPNTEAFF	TGTGCCAGCAGTTTCTCTCCGAACACTGAAGCTTTCTTT
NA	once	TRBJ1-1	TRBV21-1	CASSKERSGDIFRNTEAFF	TGTGCCAGCAGCAAAGAGAGGTCAGGGGATATTTTTCGGAACACTGAAGCTTTCTTT
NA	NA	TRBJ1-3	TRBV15	CATSRDSGGNTIYF	TGTGCCACCAGCAGAGATTCGGGCGGAAACACCATATATTTT
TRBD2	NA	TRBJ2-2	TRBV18	CASSPGLAGFALNTGELFF	TGTGCCAGCTCACCGGGGCTAGCGGGATTTGCTTTGAACACCGGGGAGCTGTTTTTT
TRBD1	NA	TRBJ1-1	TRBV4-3	CASSQEEDRTYTEAFF	TGCGCCAGCAGCCAAGAGGAGGACAGGACTTACACTGAAGCTTTCTTT
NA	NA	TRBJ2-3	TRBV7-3	CASSLLGADTQYF	TGTGCCAGCAGCCTTCTAGGGGCAGATACGCAGTATTTT
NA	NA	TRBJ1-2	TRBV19	CASSISGTNYGYTF	TGTGCCAGTAGTATTTCGGGAACTAACTATGGCTACACCTTC
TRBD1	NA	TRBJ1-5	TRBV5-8	CASSLRQGSSNQPQHF	TGTGCCAGCAGCTTGAGACAGGGGTCGAGCAATCAGCCCCAGCATTTT
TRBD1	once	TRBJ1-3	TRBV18	CASSPPRTGQGAGNTIYF	TGTGCCAGCTCACCACCAAGAACCGGACAGGGAGCTGGAAACACCATATATTTT
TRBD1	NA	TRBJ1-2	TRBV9	CASGTGNYGYTF	TGTGCCAGCGGGACAGGAAACTATGGCTACACCTTC
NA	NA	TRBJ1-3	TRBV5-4	CASSFQGTIYF	TGTGCCAGCAGCTTTCAGGGGACCATATATTTT
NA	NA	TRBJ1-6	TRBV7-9	CASSRPGTNSPLHF	TGTGCCAGCAGCAGACCGGGGACCAATTCACCCCTCCACTTT
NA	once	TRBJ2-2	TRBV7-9	CASSPWDTGELFF	TGTGCCAGCAGCCCCTGGGACACCGGGGAGCTGTTTTTT
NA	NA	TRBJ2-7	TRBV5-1	CASSLGQSYEQYF	TGCGCCAGCAGCTTGGGACAGTCCTACGAGCAGTACTTC
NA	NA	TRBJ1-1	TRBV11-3	CASSSEGYGTENTEAFF	TGTGCCAGCAGCTCGGAGGGGTATGGTACAGAGAACACTGAAGCTTTCTTT
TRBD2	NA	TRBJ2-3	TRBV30	CAWTRSGETDTQYF	TGTGCCTGGACAAGAAGCGGGGAAACAGATACGCAGTATTTT
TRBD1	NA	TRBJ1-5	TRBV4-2	CASSQGTGYNQPQHF	TGTGCCAGCAGCCAGGGGACAGGGTACAATCAGCCCCAGCATTTT